A single sample is the source of the 12 T cell receptor beta chains below, sequenced in a study of T-cell reconstitution after alpha-beta-depleted transplantation in children. TCRbeta library preparation incorporated unique molecular identifiers. Each CDR3 protein gets one entry after TCRdb re-called the PCR reads with MiXCR. Seen here are about 240,000 distinct CDR3 sequences, 9.5% to 15% observed once, and the top ten hold roughly 2.6%. Specimen: PBMCs from the stem cell graft donor, collected from the stem cell graft. The receptor set was obtained from a human donor who donated a stem cell graft to a child with acute lymphoblastic leukemia.

This clonotype was observed many times. The chain is built from TRBV20-1 and TRBJ2-5, with 14 positions matching TRBD2. The CDR3 consists of 16 residues. Germline V gives CDR1 DFQATT, CDR2 SNEGSKA (reference sequence). The V segment lost 3 bases and the J segment 3 bases; nucleotides outside the gene matches: 6. The CDR3 sequence is CSARPPGLAGEETQYF. For the CDR3, the DNA is TGCAGTGCTAGGCCCCCGGGACTAGCGGGGGAAGAGACCCAGTACTTC.

This clonotype was seen many times. The chain recombines TRBV6-2 or TRBV6-3 with TRBJ2-7; TRBD1 aligns across 7 bases. The CDR3 loop spans 14 amino acids. Germline V gene lookup returns CDR1 MNHEY and CDR2 SVGEGT. V shed 6 bases and J 3 bases; nucleotides not matched to a gene: 8. DNA of the CDR3: TGTGCCAGCAGGAGAGGGGGCACCAACTACGAGCAGTACTTC. The encoded protein is CASRRGGTNYEQYF.

This clonotype was seen many times. The genes are TRBV5-1 and TRBJ2-7, with D perhaps TRBD2 (5 bases). The germline V and J ends were trimmed by 6 bases and 3 bases, with 10 bases remaining between them. The germline CDR1 and CDR2 sequences are SGHRS and YFSETQ. This CDR3 spans 12 amino acids. The CDR3 spells CASMTEGYEQYF. The CDR3, as DNA: TGCGCCAGCATGACTGAGGGCTACGAGCAGTACTTC.

This clonotype showed up many times. The rearrangement joins TRBV2 to TRBJ2-1, with D maybe TRBD2 (5 bases). CDR1 and CDR2 from the germline V gene are SNHLY and FYNNEI. Trimming stripped 7 bases from V and 6 bases from J, with 10 bases between. This CDR3 spans 12 amino acids. CDR3 sequence reads: CASKSGTNEQFF. The CDR3 region has the DNA TGTGCCAGCAAAAGCGGAACCAATGAGCAGTTCTTC.

This clonotype was found many times. The chain joins TRBV4-2 to TRBJ2-1, with D unclear. This CDR3 contains 14 residues. Germline CDR1 is LGHNA and CDR2 is YNFKEQ. The V gene lost 1 base and the J gene lost 8 bases, with 12 bases spanning the gap. The CDR3 protein is CASSQVVRVHEQFF. The DNA of the CDR3 is TGTGCCAGCAGCCAAGTGGTACGGGTTCATGAGCAGTTCTTC.

A note on this clonotype: A much larger clone lies a single base off, so this may be a read error. The V gene is TRBV9, the J gene TRBJ1-5, with TRBD1 as a possible D gene (5 bases). The germline V and J ends were trimmed by 0 bases and 5 bases, with 6 bases remaining between them. CDR1 is SGDLS and CDR2 is YYNGEE in the germline V gene. This CDR3 comprises 13 residues. In DNA form, the CDR3 reads TGTGCCAGCAGCGTAGGCAGGGATCAGCCCCAGCATTTT. This sequence encodes CASSVGRDQPQHF.

This clonotype turned up a few times. The DNA for the CDR3 is TGTGCCAGCAGCTTGGCCGGGACAGGGAATTACGAGCAGTACTTC. Residues: CASSLAGTGNYEQYF. The rearrangement links TRBV7-9 to TRBJ2-7; 9 bases are a match to TRBD1. V shed 3 bases and J 4 bases; nucleotides not matched to a gene: 7. Germline V lookup: CDR1 SEHNR, CDR2 FQNEAQ (reference sequence). There are 15 residues in the CDR3.

This clonotype was found many times. This CDR3 is CATSRGLVETQYF. The CDR3 DNA sequence: TGTGCCACCAGCAGGGGATTAGTAGAGACCCAGTACTTC. The rearrangement links TRBV15 to TRBJ2-5; D gene ambiguous. With 3 bases removed from V and 4 bases from J, the gap between germline ends came to 9 bases. The CDR3 runs 13 residues. Per germline, CDR1 LNHNV and CDR2 YYDKDF (reference sequence).

This clonotype was counted many times. The chain uses TRBV20-1 and TRBJ1-2; 9 bases are shared with TRBD1. V shed 6 bases, J shed 2 bases, and the junction held 10 bases outside the gene matches. The CDR3 spans 15 residues. Looked up from germline, CDR1 is DFQATT and CDR2 is SNEGSKA (reference sequence). CDR3 protein: CSALTGGPQNYGYTF. DNA for the CDR3: TGCAGTGCCCTGACAGGGGGGCCCCAGAACTATGGCTACACCTTC.

This clonotype has at least ten counts. CDR3 DNA: TGTGCCAGCAGCTTAGGTGGGGGTGAAGCTTTCTTT. Residues: CASSLGGGEAFF. This chain links TRBV7-9 with TRBJ1-1; a weak D match, TRBD1 (5 bases). Germline V gives CDR1 SEHNR, CDR2 FQNEAQ (reference sequence). Trimming stripped 1 base from V and 7 bases from J, with 7 bases between. There are 12 residues in the CDR3.

This rearrangement joins TRBV11-2 to TRBJ2-3; D might be TRBD1 (5 bases). Trimming pared 2 bases from V and 4 bases from J, leaving 13 bases between. CDR3 length equals 15 residues. CDR1 and CDR2 from the germline V gene are SGHAT and FQNNGV. The DNA of the CDR3 is TGTGCCAGCAGCTTATTCGACAGCCGAGCAGATACGCAGTATTTT. This sequence encodes CASSLFDSRADTQYF.

This clonotype was recorded at least ten times. This chain links TRBV29-1 with TRBJ2-2; 7 positions match TRBD1. Germline trimming cut 7 bases from V and 3 bases from J; bases unmatched to any gene: 5. The germline gives CDR1 SQVTM, CDR2 ANQGSEA. The CDR3 has 13 residues. CDR3: CSGRQGHTGELFF. CDR3 coding DNA: TGCAGCGGTAGACAGGGCCACACCGGGGAGCTGTTTTTT.